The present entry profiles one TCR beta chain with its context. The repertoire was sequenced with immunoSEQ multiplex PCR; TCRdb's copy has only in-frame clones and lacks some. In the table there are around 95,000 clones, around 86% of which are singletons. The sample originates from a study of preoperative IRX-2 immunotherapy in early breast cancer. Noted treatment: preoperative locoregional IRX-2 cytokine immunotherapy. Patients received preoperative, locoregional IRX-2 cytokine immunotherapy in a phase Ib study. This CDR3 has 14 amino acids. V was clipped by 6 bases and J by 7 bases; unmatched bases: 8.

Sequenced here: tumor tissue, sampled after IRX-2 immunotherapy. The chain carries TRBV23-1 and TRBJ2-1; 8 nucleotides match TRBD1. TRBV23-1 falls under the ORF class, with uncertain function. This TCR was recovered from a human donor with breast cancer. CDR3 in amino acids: CASSPSQGGNEQFF. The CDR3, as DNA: TGCGCCAGCAGCCCTTCACAGGGGGGAAATGAGCAGTTCTTC.